These 6 T cell receptor beta chains share one sample of origin, sequenced in a study of T cell responses to AZD1222 COVID-19 vaccine. The table came from immunoSEQ multiplex PCR; TCRdb's copy has only in-frame clones and leaves some out. The sample lists approximately 140,000 clones, around nine tenths seen once, with around 3.1% in the top ten. Source: peripheral blood, taken 28 days after the second AZD1222 dose. The origin of the receptors is an adult who received the AZD1222 COVID-19 vaccine.

The chain carries TRBV27 and TRBJ2-7; no reliable D call. Germline V gene sequence: CDR1 MNHEY, CDR2 SMNVEV (reference sequence). The length of the CDR3 is 13 residues. Trimming removed 5 bases at V and 0 bases at J, with 8 bases between. This CDR3 reads CASSLGLSYEQYF. Here the CDR3 DNA reads TGTGCCAGCAGTCTAGGCCTCTCCTACGAGCAGTACTTC.

This sequence joins TRBV6-5 and TRBJ1-1, with D possibly being TRBD1 (5 bases). The CDR3 runs 14 residues. V dropped 5 bases and J dropped 1 base, with 11 bases sitting between them. Germline-derived CDR1 and CDR2 are MNHEY and SVGAGI. The CDR3 DNA reads as TGTGCCAGCAGTAGGGGACTGCAGAACACTGAAGCTTTCTTT. Translated, it gives CASSRGLQNTEAFF.

V is TRBV7-2 and J is TRBJ1-1; D unclear. V lost 7 bases, J lost 0 bases, and 21 bases lay in between. From germline, CDR1 is SGHTA and CDR2 FQGNSA. The CDR3 extends over 17 amino acids. The CDR3 here is CASTFLVGFILNTEAFF. The DNA for the CDR3 is TGTGCCAGCACCTTTTTGGTAGGGTTTATTTTGAACACTGAAGCTTTCTTT. Together with reference TRBV7-2 and TRBJ1-1, the CDR3 gives the full variable domain: GAGVSQSPSNKVTEKGKDVELRCDPISGHTALYWYRQSLGQGLEFLIYFQGNSAPDKSGLPSDRFSAERTGGSVSTLTIQRTQQEDSAVYLCASTFLVGFILNTEAFFGQGTRLTVV.

Details on this clone: At the DNA level, this CDR3 is encoded by other sequences in the same sample as well. V and J are TRBV19 and TRBJ2-1; D is possibly TRBD2 (5 bases). The germline V and J ends were trimmed by 4 bases and 7 bases, with 5 bases remaining between them. This CDR3 region has 11 residues. The germline gives CDR1 LNHDA, CDR2 SQIVND (reference sequence). The CDR3, as DNA: TGTGCCAGTAGTACGGGGAATGAGCAGTTCTTC. Encoded protein: CASSTGNEQFF.

The rearrangement joins TRBV9 to TRBJ1-2, with D unclear. Trimming took off 3 bases at V and 6 bases at J, with 18 bases between the two ends. CDR1 SGDLS and CDR2 YYNGEE come from the germline V gene. The CDR3 is 15 amino acids. CDR3 sequence (DNA): TGTGCCAGCAGCGCGCGCTCCCCCAGATTGGATGGCTACACCTTC. Its protein is CASSARSPRLDGYTF.

Only one count was recorded for this clone. The CDR3: CASSFSSGGLDTQYF. For the CDR3, the DNA is TGTGCCAGCAGTTTCTCTAGCGGAGGTCTAGATACGCAGTATTTT. The chain uses TRBV27 and TRBJ2-3; 7 bases line up with TRBD2. CDR3 length: 15 residues. The germline V gene has CDR1 MNHEY and CDR2 SMNVEV (reference sequence). Trimming took 3 bases from V and 5 from J; bases not matched to a gene: 8.